The following is a T cell receptor beta chain sequence with its context. The antigen is not known. Construction of TCR beta libraries was performed using quantitative 5'-RACE with molecular barcodes. Using its own MiXCR run on the 5' RACE reads, TCRdb lists one record per CDR3 protein. This sample has about 330,000 distinct CDR3 sequences; 8% occur once, and the top ten carry approximately 14%. This entry is derived from a study of CD8 T cells in ankylosing spondylitis. General study findings and limits: A TCR beta motif made of about 8 highly homologous variants seemed typical of ankylosing spondylitis blood. The disease-linked clones had a CD8+ phenotype and low blood frequencies.

The CDR3 has 13 amino acids. Trimming stripped 6 bases from V and 5 bases from J, with 11 bases between. The sequence was collected from a male donor with ankylosing spondylitis. This chain links TRBV12-3 or TRBV12-4 with TRBJ1-5; no clear D. The specimen sequenced was blood, either unsorted or a sorted T cell fraction (not recorded which). The CDR3 region is CASSMGSDQPQHF. For the CDR3, the DNA is TGTGCCAGCAGCATGGGGTCCGATCAGCCCCAGCATTTT.